The 5 T cell receptor beta chains reported below all come from one sample, sequenced in a study of blood T cell repertoires in COVID-19. The table came from immunoSEQ multiplex PCR; TCRdb's copy has only in-frame clones and leaves some out. Among about 250,000 clones listed, around 89% were seen once. The sequencing sample was made of peripheral blood. Receptors originate from a woman between 25 and 40 years old with COVID-19, enrolled during active disease.

The chain employs TRBV19 and TRBJ1-1, with D perhaps matching TRBD1 (5 bases). Per germline, CDR1 LNHDA and CDR2 SQIVND (reference sequence). The CDR3 is 15 amino acids. V lost 6 bases and J 0 bases, leaving 14 bases between the germline ends. The CDR3 DNA reads as TGTGCCAGTAGGCCCCTCCCGACAGTGAACACTGAAGCTTTCTTT. This gives the protein CASRPLPTVNTEAFF.

J is TRBJ2-5 and V is TRBV7-9, with a tentative D call TRBD2 (5 bases). Trimming took 0 bases from V and 1 from J, leaving 6 bases between them. The CDR3 has 14 amino acids. Per the germline V gene, CDR1 is SEHNR and CDR2 is FQNEAQ (reference sequence). CDR3 amino acids: CASSLAGSQETQYF. The CDR3 nucleotides are TGTGCCAGCAGCTTAGCGGGGAGCCAAGAGACCCAGTACTTC. The entire variable domain, with the rest obtained from reference TRBV7-9 and TRBJ2-5, is as follows: DTGVSQNPRHKITKRGQNVTFRCDPISEHNRLYWYRQTLGQGPEFLTYFQNEAQLEKSRLLSDRFSAERPKGSFSTLEIQRTEQGDSAMYLCASSLAGSQETQYFGPGTRLLVL.

This clone was counted once. This rearrangement joins TRBV11-2 to TRBJ2-3; 7 bases agree with TRBD1. Germline V CDR1 and CDR2: SGHAT, FQNNGV. The CDR3 consists of 17 residues. J was trimmed by 4 bases and V by 4 bases; bases with no gene match: 14. The CDR3 nucleotides read TGTGCCAGCAGCTCCTATCCAAACAGGGGAAAGGCAGATACGCAGTATTTT. This gives the protein CASSSYPNRGKADTQYF.

J is TRBJ1-5 and V is TRBV6-5; tentatively, D is TRBD1 (6 bases). V lost 7 bases and J lost 0, with 13 bases in between. The CDR3 length is 15 residues. Germline CDR1 reads MNHEY; CDR2 reads SVGAGI. The CDR3 loop reads CASNQGIYSNQPQHF. CDR3 DNA sequence: TGTGCCAGCAATCAGGGGATTTATAGCAATCAGCCCCAGCATTTT.

V gene TRBV6-6 combines with J gene TRBJ1-4, with D maybe TRBD1 (5 bases). The CDR3 covers 17 residues. V was shortened by 5 bases and J by 0 bases, with 16 bases between the two germline ends. Germline V CDR1 and CDR2: MNHNY, SVGAGI (reference sequence). CDR3: CASSPMRQITTNEKLFF. In DNA, the CDR3 is TGTGCCAGCAGTCCCATGAGACAGATAACAACTAATGAAAAACTGTTTTTT.